This T cell receptor beta chain was retrieved from a study of cytomegalovirus exposure and HLA in healthy donors. Overall study results and limits: Whilst most TCR sequences proved rare, a subset of public TCRs occurred across many donors. V- and J-gene trimming in TCR beta was tied to a missense DCLRE1C variant by an analysis performed later.

60 Vbeta and 13 Jbeta primers were used in PCR. Sequencing was performed with immunoSEQ multiplex PCR; in TCRdb, only in-frame clones are kept and a portion is missing. This sample has some 130,000 clones; roughly three quarters occur once, and the top ten carry 2% to 2.5%. V lost 5 bases to trimming and J lost 1 base, with 8 bases between them. The CDR3 is made up of 13 amino acids. CDR1 SGHAT and CDR2 FQDESV come from the germline V gene (reference sequence). Notes on this clone: Antigen: not known.

The chain links TRBV11-1 to TRBJ1-1; the D gene is possibly TRBD1 (5 bases). This TCR came from a man younger than 45 in good health and CMV-seronegative. What was sequenced was PBMCs. The CDR3 bases are TGTGCCAGCAGCAAGACAGCGAACACTGAAGCTTTCTTT. Its translation: CASSKTANTEAFF.